These 8 T cell receptor beta chains originate from one sample sequenced in a study of blood T cells in healthy people across ages. A second roughly 6 to 12 cycle PCR used barcoded and J-beta primers. Via MiXCR, TCRdb re-called the 5' RACE reads, giving one row per CDR3 protein. The repertoire holds around 900,000 distinct CDR3 sequences, with under 30% as singletons. The specimen sequenced was blood. These receptor sequences come from a woman aged 80 or over in good health.

Remarks on this clonotype: An end of the junction does not agree with germline; a read error may underlie this. The chain joins TRBV4-2 to TRBJ2-3; 14 nucleotides align to TRBD2. Germline V gene data show CDR1 as LGHNA and CDR2 as YNFKEQ. The CDR3 sequence is 17 residues long. CDR3: CASSQDGLAGGADTQCF. Here the CDR3 DNA reads TGTGCCAGCAGCCAAGACGGACTAGCGGGGGGTGCAGATACGCAGTGTTTT.

To note about this clonotype: One end of the junction varies from germline; a read error may be responsible. V and J are TRBV15 and TRBJ1-2; TRBD1 agrees at 9 bases. This CDR3 spans 13 amino acids. Germline V CDR1 and CDR2: LNHNV, YYDKDF (reference sequence). Here the CDR3 reads CVTSRTGDYGYTF. CDR3 bases: TGTGTCACCAGCAGGACAGGGGATTATGGCTACACCTTC.

The chain uses TRBV20-1 and TRBJ1-1; TRBD1 might be the D (6 bases). Trimming took 5 bases from V and 6 from J, leaving 22 bases between them. CDR3 length: 15 amino acids. Germline V gene data show CDR1 as DFQATT and CDR2 as SNEGSKA (reference sequence). CDR3 sequence: CSAPTRDTGGAEAFF. The CDR3 nucleotides read TGCAGTGCTCCAACCCGGGACACCGGGGGAGCTGAAGCTTTCTTT.

V is TRBV7-2 and J is TRBJ2-1; D not certain. The V gene lost 6 bases and the J gene lost 6 bases, with 15 bases spanning the gap. The CDR3 runs to 14 residues. Per the germline V gene, CDR1 is SGHTA and CDR2 is FQGNSA. The CDR3 nucleotides read TGTGCCAGCAGACCCCTAGAGAGCCTCAATGAGCAGTTCTTC. This translates into CASRPLESLNEQFF.

The chain is built from TRBV15 and TRBJ1-6, with 12 positions matching TRBD1. The CDR3 covers 24 residues. Looked up from germline, CDR1 is LNHNV and CDR2 is YYDKDF (reference sequence). V shed 0 bases, J shed 0 bases, and the junction held 18 bases outside the gene matches. CDR3 coding DNA: TGTGCCACCAGCAGAGATAGGCTCCCCGGGACAGGGGGCCGAGATATCTCCTATAATTCACCCCTCCACTTT. This translates into CATSRDRLPGTGGRDISYNSPLHF.

J is TRBJ1-2 and V is TRBV5-1; D not certain. The CDR3 contains 14 residues. Per germline, CDR1 SGHRS and CDR2 YFSETQ. Deletions cut 0 bases from V and 4 bases from J, with 10 bases between. CDR3 coding DNA: TGCGCCAGCAGCTTGGCAACAGAACCCTATGGCTACACCTTC. Protein product: CASSLATEPYGYTF.

This clonotype occurred a few times. A much bigger clone sits one base away, suggesting this may be a read error. The chain uses TRBV5-6 and TRBJ2-1, with 8 bases matching TRBD1. In germline, CDR1 is SGHDT, CDR2 YYEEEE. The CDR3 has 14 amino acids. J was trimmed by 4 bases and V by 3 bases; bases with no gene match: 3. CDR3 bases: TGTGCCAGCAGCTGTTGGGACAGGTACAATGAGCAGTTCTTC. It encodes CASSCWDRYNEQFF.

This clonotype appeared many times. V gene TRBV11-2 combines with J gene TRBJ2-7; D possibly corresponds to TRBD2 (6 bases). V was trimmed by 0 bases and J by 7 bases, leaving 13 bases between them. CDR3 length equals 14 residues. Germline V gene lookup returns CDR1 SGHAT and CDR2 FQNNGV. CDR3 protein: CASSLDRQGGEQYF. The CDR3 nucleotides read TGTGCCAGCAGCTTAGATAGGCAGGGAGGAGAGCAGTACTTC.